The 9 T cell receptor beta chains below come from one sample, sequenced in a study of T cell repertoires in cytomegalovirus infection. TCRdb reprocessed the reads via MiXCR and lists one record per CDR3 protein. The sample contains about 770,000 distinct CDR3 sequences, 25% to 30% of which appear only once. These receptors have no known antigen. The sample here was cultured CD8+ T cells from PBMCs, taken from culture after CMV antigen stimulation. The receptors were sampled from a human donor in good health (CMV status not recorded). Some clones in this sample may be carry-over from other donors' samples.

This clonotype was seen repeatedly, ten times or more. V is TRBV27 and J is TRBJ2-1; a possible D gene is TRBD2 (7 bases). Germline V CDR1 and CDR2: MNHEY, SMNVEV (reference sequence). V lost 11 bases to trimming and J lost 2 bases, with 13 bases between them. The CDR3 sequence is 13 residues long. The CDR3 sequence: CALGGGPYNEQFF. DNA of the CDR3: TGTGCCCTAGGGGGGGGTCCCTACAATGAGCAGTTCTTC.

This clonotype was counted ten times or more. This chain connects TRBV6-1 to TRBJ1-2; D is unresolved. The length of the CDR3 is 14 residues. In germline, CDR1 is MNHNS, CDR2 SASEGT. V was cut by 8 bases and J by 3 bases, with 16 bases left in between. The CDR3 loop reads CASRGPPDYYGYTF. As DNA, the CDR3 is TGTGCCAGCCGTGGGCCCCCTGACTACTATGGCTACACCTTC.

The chain recombines TRBV27 with TRBJ2-7; 9 bases are shared with TRBD1. The CDR3 runs 13 residues. With 8 bases clipped from V and 1 base from J, the junction kept 3 bases outside the gene matches. CDR1 is MNHEY, CDR2 SMNVEV, per germline (reference sequence). This CDR3 reads CASADRGSYEQYF. In DNA, the CDR3 is TGTGCCAGCGCGGACAGGGGTTCCTACGAGCAGTACTTC.

This chain uses TRBV4-1 with TRBJ2-1, with unresolved D. The CDR3 runs to 13 residues. The V end was cut by 3 bases, the J end by 4 bases, with 7 bases between. CDR1 is MGHRA, CDR2 YSYEKL, per germline. This chain's CDR3 is CASSHDPYNEQFF. The DNA of the CDR3 is TGCGCCAGCAGCCATGACCCTTACAATGAGCAGTTCTTC.

This clonotype was picked up a small number of times. The V and J genes are TRBV7-6 and TRBJ1-2; the match to TRBD1 covers 7 bases. CDR1 is SGHVS and CDR2 is FNYEAQ in the germline V gene. The CDR3 runs 15 residues. Trimming took 4 bases from V and 6 from J; bases not matched to a gene: 11. The CDR3 region is CASSSMHRDSHGYTF. CDR3 DNA: TGTGCCAGCAGCTCTATGCACCGGGACAGCCATGGCTACACCTTC.

The chain is built from TRBV6-5 and TRBJ1-1; D call uncertain. With 1 base removed from V and 3 bases from J, the gap between germline ends came to 12 bases. Germline V gene sequence: CDR1 MNHEY, CDR2 SVGAGI. The CDR3 has 15 amino acids. The CDR3 loop reads CASSYFLRDHTEAFF. CDR3 nucleotide sequence: TGTGCCAGCAGTTACTTCCTTCGAGACCACACTGAAGCTTTCTTT.

This clonotype was counted a few times. The V and J genes are TRBV12-3 or TRBV12-4 and TRBJ2-1, with a possible D match to TRBD2 (5 bases). Deletions cut 5 bases from V and 12 bases from J, with 14 bases between. The CDR3 consists of 12 residues. The DNA of the CDR3 is TGTGCCAGCAGTCCGAGGGTGGTGGCGCAGTTCTTC. Translation: CASSPRVVAQFF.

Worth noting for this clonotype: The germline gene is not matched at one end of the junction; a read error may be the cause. CDR3 nucleotides: TGTGCTAGCAGCTTGGCTAGCGGGGGGGAGCAGTTCTTC. As protein: CASSLASGGEQFF. This chain joins TRBV7-7 and TRBJ2-1; the match to TRBD2 covers 11 bases. The CDR3 loop spans 13 amino acids. Germline CDR1 SSHAT, CDR2 FNYEAQ (reference sequence). The full variable domain, rest sourced from reference TRBV7-7 and TRBJ2-1, is GAGVSQSPRYKVTKRGQDVTLRCDPISSHATLYWYQQALGQGPEFLTYFNYEAQPDKSGLPSDRFSAERPEGSISTLTIQRTEQRDSAMYRCASSLASGGEQFFGPGTRLTVL.

J is TRBJ2-3 and V is TRBV28; no definite D call. This CDR3 spans 13 amino acids. Germline V lookup: CDR1 MDHEN, CDR2 SYDVKM. The V end lost 2 bases, the J end lost 5 bases, and 8 bases lay between the germline ends. The CDR3 bases are TGTGCCAGCAGTTTAAGGACGGAAGATACGCAGTATTTT. It specifies CASSLRTEDTQYF.